The 19 T cell receptor beta chains given below trace back to one sample, sequenced in a study of shared clonotypes between healthy human individuals. In the naive CD8 group, cells lacked CD45RO and were positively selected for CCR7, so terminally differentiated effector memory CD45RA+ cells were left out. Profiling relied on immunoSEQ multiplex PCR, and the TCRdb table lists in-frame clones only, not all of them. The sample has 450,000 to 700,000 clones, about 95% seen once. The sample taken for sequencing was naive CD8+ T cells sorted from blood. All receptors derive from a woman aged 30 to 39 in good health.

This clone occurred once. The rearrangement links TRBV5-8 to TRBJ2-7; D not certain. V shed 2 bases and J shed 2 bases, with 17 bases lying between them. From germline, CDR1 is SGHTS and CDR2 YDEGEE. The CDR3 loop spans 16 amino acids. The CDR3 sequence: CASSLSVATLTYEQYF. The CDR3 DNA sequence: TGTGCCAGCAGCTTATCTGTTGCGACACTAACCTACGAGCAGTACTTC.

V and J are TRBV7-8 and TRBJ2-7; D perhaps matches TRBD2 (5 bases). Per germline, CDR1 SGHVS and CDR2 FQNEAQ. V shed 7 bases and J shed 0 bases, with 10 bases lying between them. The CDR3 loop spans 13 amino acids. CDR3 protein: CASTQRNSYEQYF. The CDR3, as DNA: TGTGCCAGCACCCAGCGGAACTCCTACGAGCAGTACTTC.

The chain recombines TRBV30 with TRBJ2-2, with TRBD2 as a possible D gene (6 bases). The CDR3 is 18 residues long. The ends were cut back, 0 bases at V and 5 bases at J, with 22 bases in the middle. Germline CDR1 reads GTSNPN; CDR2 reads SVGIG (reference sequence). CDR3 in amino acids: CAWSVRVLGVGGTGELFF. CDR3 nucleotide sequence: TGTGCCTGGAGTGTCAGGGTTTTAGGGGTCGGAGGGACCGGGGAGCTGTTTTTT.

V is TRBV27 and J is TRBJ2-5; TRBD1 aligns across 9 bases. The CDR3 consists of 16 residues. CDR1 is MNHEY, CDR2 SMNVEV, per germline (reference sequence). Unmatched junction bases numbered 5, after V lost 2 bases and J lost 1 base. In DNA, the CDR3 is TGTGCCAGCAGTTTAGGGGGACAGGGTTTCCAAGAGACCCAGTACTTC. Protein product: CASSLGGQGFQETQYF.

The chain employs TRBV27 and TRBJ2-7; no clear D gene. Trimming left V 8 bases short and J 2 bases short, with 19 bases between. This CDR3 is built from 15 residues. Germline V CDR1 and CDR2: MNHEY, SMNVEV (reference sequence). The CDR3 sequence is CASGSPASFPYEQYF. CDR3 nucleotides: TGTGCCAGCGGCTCCCCAGCGAGCTTTCCCTACGAGCAGTACTTC.

Concerning this clone: Other DNA sequences within the sample encode an identical CDR3. The CDR3 region has the DNA TGTGCCAGTAGTATAGACAGGGAGGGGTCCTACAATGAGCAGTTCTTC. Protein sequence: CASSIDREGSYNEQFF. J is TRBJ2-1 and V is TRBV19; 7 positions match TRBD2. V lost 0 bases to trimming and J lost 1 base; unmatched junction nucleotides: 3. CDR1 and CDR2 (germline): LNHDA, SQIVND (reference sequence). This CDR3 is 16 amino acids long.

This sequence joins TRBV7-9 and TRBJ1-2; D gene unclear. Trimming took off 5 bases at V and 13 bases at J, with 14 bases between the two ends. Germline V gene data show CDR1 as SEHNR and CDR2 as FQNEAQ (reference sequence). CDR3 size: 11 residues. CDR3: CASSPGPGCTF. CDR3 DNA sequence: TGTGCCAGCAGCCCTGGGCCCGGGTGCACCTTC.

This chain joins TRBV25-1 and TRBJ2-7, with D perhaps TRBD1 (6 bases). CDR3 length equals 12 residues. The V end was cut by 5 bases, the J end by 7 bases, with 12 bases between. Looked up from germline, CDR1 is MGHDK and CDR2 is SYGVNS. In DNA, the CDR3 is TGTGCCAGCAGTCTAAAAAGGGGGGAGCAGTACTTC. It is translated as CASSLKRGEQYF.

A single count supports this clone. The chain links TRBV9 to TRBJ2-6; D is ambiguous. Trimming stripped 3 bases from V and 4 bases from J, with 8 bases between. The germline CDR1 and CDR2 sequences are SGDLS and YYNGEE. The CDR3 contains 14 residues. The CDR3 region is CASSAGSGANVLTF. CDR3 bases: TGTGCCAGCAGCGCCGGGTCCGGGGCCAACGTCCTGACTTTC.

The chain is built from TRBV19 and TRBJ1-5; D remains unclear. The CDR3 length is 14 residues. The germline CDR1 and CDR2 sequences are LNHDA and SQIVND (reference sequence). Trimming removed 3 bases from V and 4 bases from J, with 10 bases in between. The CDR3 spells CASSIRELNQPQHF. The DNA of the CDR3 is TGTGCCAGTAGTATCAGAGAGTTAAATCAGCCCCAGCATTTT.

The chain is built from TRBV28 and TRBJ2-2; D is uncertain. The CDR3 totals 13 residues. The germline V gene encodes CDR1 MDHEN and CDR2 SYDVKM. Trimming shortened V by 8 bases and J by 3 bases, and 10 bases separated the two germline ends. This chain's CDR3 is CASGQADTGELFF. CDR3 sequence (DNA): TGTGCCAGCGGGCAGGCGGACACCGGGGAGCTGTTTTTT. The full variable domain, with the rest looked up from reference TRBV28 and TRBJ2-2, is DVKVTQSSRYLVKRTGEKVFLECVQDMDHENMFWYRQDPGLGLRLIYFSYDVKMKEKGDIPEGYSVSREKKERFSLILESASTNQTSMYLCASGQADTGELFFGEGSRLTVL.

V is TRBV13 and J is TRBJ1-1; 7 bases match TRBD1. The CDR3 is 14 residues long. The germline gives CDR1 PRHDT, CDR2 FYEKMQ (reference sequence). The ends lost 5 bases at V and 5 bases at J; junction bases unmatched: 8. CDR3 in DNA: TGTGCCAGCAGCACACAAACAGGGGTTACTGAAGCTTTCTTT. This gives the protein CASSTQTGVTEAFF.

This chain joins TRBV30 and TRBJ2-1, with 14 bases lining up with TRBD2. The germline CDR1 and CDR2 sequences are GTSNPN and SVGIG (reference sequence). The CDR3 is made up of 15 amino acids. With 2 bases clipped from V and 9 bases from J, the junction kept 6 bases outside the gene matches. The CDR3 sequence: CAWSRLAGGPSEQFF. CDR3 nucleotide sequence: TGTGCCTGGAGTAGACTAGCGGGAGGGCCAAGTGAGCAGTTCTTC.

The sample holds one count of this clone. The chain uses TRBV6-1 and TRBJ2-7, with TRBD1 identical over 7 bases. This CDR3 has 12 amino acids. V shed 6 bases and J 5 bases; nucleotides not matched to a gene: 4. Germline V gives CDR1 MNHNS, CDR2 SASEGT. CDR3 in DNA: TGTGCCAGCAGGGACAGGCTTAACGAGCAGTACTTC. As protein: CASRDRLNEQYF.

The CDR3 spells CSVEDWGSSGDPNYGYTF. Here the CDR3 DNA reads TGCAGCGTTGAAGATTGGGGATCGTCGGGAGACCCTAACTATGGCTACACCTTC. This chain connects TRBV29-1 to TRBJ1-2; D unresolved. CDR1 and CDR2 from the germline V gene are SQVTM and ANQGSEA. Trimming pared 0 bases from V and 0 bases from J, leaving 20 bases between. The CDR3 totals 18 residues.

Concerning this clone itself: The sample contains more than one DNA sequence encoding this CDR3. V is TRBV5-6 and J is TRBJ2-2, with D tentatively TRBD1 (5 bases). Trimming cost V 2 bases and J 6 bases, with 5 bases left between them. The CDR3 totals 12 residues. Germline V gene sequence: CDR1 SGHDT, CDR2 YYEEEE. For the CDR3, the DNA is TGTGCCAGCAGCTTAGGGGCCGGGGAGCTGTTTTTT. The encoded protein is CASSLGAGELFF.

The chain has TRBV25-1 and TRBJ1-1, with D possibly matching TRBD1 (6 bases). Germline-derived CDR1 and CDR2 are MGHDK and SYGVNS. CDR3 length equals 14 residues. Trimming took off 3 bases at V and 5 bases at J, with 13 bases between the two ends. CDR3 protein: CASSDLGAQTEAFF. In nucleotides, the CDR3 is TGTGCCAGCAGTGACCTGGGGGCGCAGACTGAAGCTTTCTTT. The full variable domain, its missing parts supplied by reference TRBV25-1 and TRBJ1-1, is EADIYQTPRYLVIGTGKKITLECSQTMGHDKMYWYQQDPGMELHLIHYSYGVNSTEKGDLSSESTVSRIRTEHFPLTLESARPSHTSQYLCASSDLGAQTEAFFGQGTRLTVV.

This clone was observed once. The chain recombines TRBV19 with TRBJ1-1; D uncertain. The length of the CDR3 is 12 residues. Per the germline V gene, CDR1 is LNHDA and CDR2 is SQIVND (reference sequence). Trimming pared 3 bases from V and 6 bases from J, leaving 8 bases between. CDR3 in amino acids: CASSIDRAEAFF. CDR3 DNA sequence: TGTGCCAGTAGTATTGATCGGGCTGAAGCTTTCTTT.

Concerning this clone: This same CDR3 is encoded by further DNA sequences in the sample. This chain uses TRBV27 with TRBJ1-1; D is perhaps TRBD1 (5 bases). Germline values: CDR1 MNHEY, CDR2 SMNVEV (reference sequence). The CDR3 has 14 amino acids. Trimming cost V 5 bases and J 3 bases, with 13 bases left between them. This CDR3 is CASSLGGSYTEAFF. CDR3 in DNA: TGTGCCAGCAGTCTGGGGGGTTCGTACACTGAAGCTTTCTTT.